This T cell receptor beta chain was obtained from a study of OX40 agonist ivuxolimab in advanced cancers. Study-level background: Cancers in dose escalation were hepatocellular, melanoma, renal cell and head and neck. Mean age approximately 55 years, range about 20 to 79; 82.7% male. The study's findings and limits: What antigens the expanded peripheral T cells recognized was never established. CD8+ T cells were the subset that, on average, had more expanded clones than CD4+.

The CDR3 is 15 residues long. The V gene's germline CDR1 is SGHAT and CDR2 FQNNGV. V gave up 2 bases and J gave up 8 bases, with 16 bases separating them. Note on this clone: The antigen is undetermined.

The table came from immunoSEQ multiplex PCR; TCRdb's copy has only in-frame clones and leaves some out. The repertoire has about 78,000 clones, about 91% of them found once; the top ten carry roughly 2.8%. The V gene is TRBV11-2, the J gene TRBJ2-1; D is unclear. Sequences were derived from CD4+ or CD8+ T cells sorted from blood, sampled in a trial of the OX40 agonist ivuxolimab. This receptor was taken from an adult with an advanced solid tumor such as melanoma, head and neck, liver or kidney cancer. This CDR3 reads CASSLYRILGHEQFF. DNA of the CDR3: TGTGCCAGCAGCTTATATCGGATCCTCGGTCATGAGCAGTTCTTC. Using reference TRBV11-2 and TRBJ2-1 for the parts outside the CDR3, the full variable domain is EAGVAQSPRYKIIEKRQSVAFWCNPISGHATLYWYQQILGQGPKLLIQFQNNGVVDDSQLPKDRFSAERLKGVDSTLKIQPAKLEDSAVYLCASSLYRILGHEQFFGPGTRLTVL.